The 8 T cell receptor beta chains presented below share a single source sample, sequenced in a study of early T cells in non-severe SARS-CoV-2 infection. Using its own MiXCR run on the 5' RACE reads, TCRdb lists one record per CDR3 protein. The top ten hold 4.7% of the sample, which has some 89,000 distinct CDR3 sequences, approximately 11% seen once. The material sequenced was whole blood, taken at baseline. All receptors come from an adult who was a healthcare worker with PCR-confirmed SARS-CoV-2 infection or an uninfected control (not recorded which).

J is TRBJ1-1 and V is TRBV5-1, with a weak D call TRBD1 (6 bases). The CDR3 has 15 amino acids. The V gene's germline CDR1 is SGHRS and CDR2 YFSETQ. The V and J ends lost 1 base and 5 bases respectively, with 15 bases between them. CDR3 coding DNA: TGCGCCAGCAGCTTGACGGTGGACAGAACAACTGAAGCTTTCTTT. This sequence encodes CASSLTVDRTTEAFF.

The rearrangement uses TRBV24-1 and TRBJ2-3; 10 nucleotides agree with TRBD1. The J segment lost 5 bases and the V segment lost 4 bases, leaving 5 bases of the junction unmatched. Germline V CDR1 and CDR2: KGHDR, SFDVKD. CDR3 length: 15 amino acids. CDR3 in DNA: TGTGCCACCAGTGACAGAGACAGGGGGCGAGATACGCAGTATTTT. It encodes CATSDRDRGRDTQYF.

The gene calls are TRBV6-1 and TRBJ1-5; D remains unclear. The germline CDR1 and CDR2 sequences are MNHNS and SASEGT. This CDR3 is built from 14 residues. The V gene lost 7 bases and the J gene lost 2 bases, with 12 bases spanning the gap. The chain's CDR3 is CASTISWGNQPQHF. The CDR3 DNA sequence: TGTGCCAGCACGATCAGCTGGGGCAATCAGCCCCAGCATTTT.

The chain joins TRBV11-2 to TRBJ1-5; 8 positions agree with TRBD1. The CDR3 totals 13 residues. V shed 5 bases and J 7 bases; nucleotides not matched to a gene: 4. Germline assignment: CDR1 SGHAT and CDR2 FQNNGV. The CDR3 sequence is CASSRDRPQPQHF. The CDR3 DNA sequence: TGTGCCAGCAGCCGGGACAGGCCCCAGCCCCAGCATTTT.

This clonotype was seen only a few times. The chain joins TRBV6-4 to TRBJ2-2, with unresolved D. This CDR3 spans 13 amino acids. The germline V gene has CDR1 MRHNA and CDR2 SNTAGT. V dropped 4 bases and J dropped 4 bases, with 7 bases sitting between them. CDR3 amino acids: CASSGGVTGELFF. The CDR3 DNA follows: TGTGCCAGCAGTGGCGGAGTCACCGGGGAGCTGTTTTTT.

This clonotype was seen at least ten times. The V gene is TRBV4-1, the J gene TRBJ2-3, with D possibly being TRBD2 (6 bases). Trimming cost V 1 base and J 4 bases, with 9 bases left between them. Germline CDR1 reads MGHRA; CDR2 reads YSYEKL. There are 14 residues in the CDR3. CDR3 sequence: CASSQGLVADTQYF. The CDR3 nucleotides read TGCGCCAGCAGCCAAGGACTAGTCGCAGATACGCAGTATTTT.

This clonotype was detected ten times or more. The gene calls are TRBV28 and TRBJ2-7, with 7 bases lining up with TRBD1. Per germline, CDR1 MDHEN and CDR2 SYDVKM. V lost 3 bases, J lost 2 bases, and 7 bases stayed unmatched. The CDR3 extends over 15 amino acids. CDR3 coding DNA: TGTGCCAGCAGTTTGGGTAGGGACAGAGCCTACGAGCAGTACTTC. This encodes CASSLGRDRAYEQYF. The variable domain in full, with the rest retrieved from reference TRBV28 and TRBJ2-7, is DVKVTQSSRYLVKRTGEKVFLECVQDMDHENMFWYRQDPGLGLRLIYFSYDVKMKEKGDIPEGYSVSREKKERFSLILESASTNQTSMYLCASSLGRDRAYEQYFGPGTRLTVT.

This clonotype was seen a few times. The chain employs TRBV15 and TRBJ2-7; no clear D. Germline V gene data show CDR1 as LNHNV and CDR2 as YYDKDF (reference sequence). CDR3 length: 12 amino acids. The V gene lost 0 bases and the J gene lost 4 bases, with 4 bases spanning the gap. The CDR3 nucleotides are TGTGCCACCAGCAGAGATTTTTACGAGCAGTACTTC. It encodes CATSRDFYEQYF.